These 12 T cell receptor beta chains were sequenced from one sample in a study of response to subunit inactivated influenza vaccine. TCRdb reanalysed the RT-PCR reads using MiXCR and keeps one entry per CDR3 protein. The sample carries over 300,000 distinct CDR3 sequences, just over 20% recorded once. The specimen was PBMCs from blood, collected approximately 20 months after vaccination. The receptors were sampled from a man between 50 and 69 years old who received an inactivated influenza vaccine.

This clonotype was seen a few times. The genes are TRBV4-1 and TRBJ1-6; possibly TRBD1 for D (6 bases). Germline V lookup: CDR1 MGHRA, CDR2 YSYEKL. The V gene lost 2 bases and the J gene lost 8 bases, with 10 bases spanning the gap. The CDR3 runs 14 residues. CDR3: CASSQLRGDSPLHF. CDR3 DNA sequence: TGCGCCAGCAGCCAATTAAGGGGGGATTCACCCCTCCACTTT.

This clonotype appeared many times. V gene TRBV18 combines with J gene TRBJ1-6; 9 bases match TRBD1. Germline V gives CDR1 KGHSH, CDR2 LQKENI. V gave up 3 bases and J gave up 10 bases; unmatched junction bases: 4. The CDR3 runs 14 residues. The CDR3 spells CASSPTGGNSPLHF. In DNA, the CDR3 is TGTGCCAGCTCACCTACAGGGGGCAACTCACCCCTCCACTTT.

The chain uses TRBV20-1 and TRBJ1-5; 7 bases align to TRBD1. The CDR3 sequence is 13 residues long. V dropped 6 bases and J dropped 3; count of bases not matched to a gene: 5. Germline-derived CDR1 and CDR2 are DFQATT and SNEGSKA (reference sequence). The CDR3 protein is CSARGQLNQPQHF. CDR3 nucleotide sequence: TGCAGTGCGAGGGGACAGCTCAATCAGCCCCAGCATTTT.

This clonotype was counted between two and nine times. The chain is built from TRBV7-8 and TRBJ2-3; tentatively, D is TRBD1 (6 bases). Trimming removed 5 bases from V and 3 bases from J, with 15 bases in between. This CDR3 comprises 15 residues. Germline values: CDR1 SGHVS, CDR2 FQNEAQ. The CDR3 spells CASSLALGATDTQYF. CDR3 sequence (DNA): TGTGCCAGCAGCCTCGCTCTGGGGGCGACAGATACGCAGTATTTT.

The chain has TRBV5-1 and TRBJ2-3, with no clear D. The CDR3 extends over 13 amino acids. Germline CDR1 reads SGHRS; CDR2 reads YFSETQ. V lost 4 bases, J lost 9 bases, and 15 bases lay in between. CDR3 DNA: TGCGCCAGCAGCGCCTATAGCCTACGGACGCAGTATTTT. Protein product: CASSAYSLRTQYF.

The chain is built from TRBV11-1 and TRBJ2-3, with TRBD2 matching over 8 bases. Germline V lookup: CDR1 SGHAT, CDR2 FQDESV (reference sequence). The CDR3 covers 18 residues. Trimming at V came to 2 bases and at J to 4 bases, leaving 14 bases not matched to a gene. CDR3 sequence reads: CASSLLGQRAGASDTQYF. The CDR3 DNA is TGTGCCAGCAGCTTATTGGGCCAGAGAGCGGGAGCCTCAGATACGCAGTATTTT.

Remarks on this clonotype: The missing conserved phenylalanine or tryptophan at the end of this CDR3 makes a read error likely. The chain joins TRBV11-2 to TRBJ2-3; no definite D call. Trimming removed 3 bases from V and 4 bases from J, with 14 bases in between. Germline CDR1 SGHAT, CDR2 FQNNGV. There are 15 residues in the CDR3. CDR3 protein: CASSFLLAFPDTQYY. In DNA form, the CDR3 reads TGTGCCAGCAGCTTCCTTCTGGCTTTCCCAGATACGCAGTATTAT.

The rearrangement links TRBV30 to TRBJ2-7; tentative D call: TRBD2 (6 bases). The V end lost 2 bases, the J end lost 6 bases, and 14 bases lay between the germline ends. Germline loops: CDR1 GTSNPN, CDR2 SVGIG (reference sequence). This CDR3 spans 13 amino acids. Here the CDR3 reads CAWSINVGGEQYF. In nucleotides, the CDR3 is TGTGCCTGGAGTATAAACGTCGGGGGCGAGCAGTACTTC.

Ten or more counts support this clonotype. The genes are TRBV20-1 and TRBJ2-7; D not certain. V was trimmed by 7 bases and J by 3 bases, leaving 10 bases between them. The CDR3 consists of 11 residues. In germline, CDR1 is DFQATT, CDR2 SNEGSKA (reference sequence). CDR3: CSGGFDYEQYF. CDR3 DNA sequence: TGCAGTGGAGGCTTTGACTACGAGCAGTACTTC.

The chain is built from TRBV27 and TRBJ1-1; 11 bases align to TRBD1. The CDR3 spans 15 residues. V trimming: 6 bases; J trimming: 4 bases; junction bases outside the gene matches: 7. Germline V gene data show CDR1 as MNHEY and CDR2 as SMNVEV (reference sequence). Here the CDR3 DNA reads TGTGCCAGCAGATCCCGGGACAGGGGGATCACTGAAGCTTTCTTT. Residues: CASRSRDRGITEAFF.

In its sample, this clonotype was seen a few times. This rearrangement joins TRBV3-1 to TRBJ2-7, with 8 nucleotides matching TRBD2. Germline V gene sequence: CDR1 LGHDT, CDR2 YNNKEL (reference sequence). The CDR3 covers 13 residues. The J segment lost 6 bases and the V segment lost 5 bases, leaving 6 bases of the junction unmatched. Here the CDR3 DNA reads TGTGCCAGCAGCTTTCCCGGGACTAGCGAGCAGTACTTC. It codes for CASSFPGTSEQYF.

The chain joins TRBV9 to TRBJ2-1; 10 positions agree with TRBD1. Germline trimming cut 1 base from V and 2 bases from J; bases unmatched to any gene: 12. The germline gives CDR1 SGDLS, CDR2 YYNGEE. The CDR3 is 19 residues long. CDR3 sequence reads: CASSVLIGDGTGAYNEQFF. CDR3 DNA: TGTGCCAGCAGCGTACTGATTGGTGACGGGACAGGGGCCTACAATGAGCAGTTCTTC.